This entry is about one T cell receptor beta chain. Generated by immunoSEQ multiplex PCR, the TCRdb table keeps only in-frame clones and is missing some. The data contain roughly 150,000 clones, under 90% of them singletons. Germline V lookup: CDR1 MNHEY, CDR2 SVGAGI. Trimming left V 5 bases short and J 3 bases short, with 8 bases between. The CDR3 has 12 residues. These data come from a study of blood T cell repertoires in COVID-19. As for the study in general: Some COVID-19 samples were acute and others convalescent; all came from the United States, Italy and Spain. The analysed material was cDNA or gDNA that came from T cells, B-cell-depleted T cells, or PBMCs.

The chain recombines TRBV6-5 with TRBJ2-7; D is unresolved. Specimen: peripheral blood. The sequence came from a woman of 80 years or more with acute or convalescent COVID-19. CDR3 in DNA: TGTGCCAGCAGTAACAGAGACTACGAGCAGTACTTC. Translation gives CASSNRDYEQYF.